The sequence of this T cell receptor beta chain was determined in a study of monozygotic twins with inflammatory bowel disease. The CDR3 is made up of 11 amino acids. Per the germline V gene, CDR1 is LNHDA and CDR2 is SQIVND (reference sequence). TCRdb re-called the 5' RACE reads and catalogs CDR3 proteins one per entry, DNA excluded. The sample includes roughly 100,000 distinct CDR3 sequences. The chain couples TRBV19 to TRBJ2-1; the TRBD1 assignment by TCRdb is unverifiable without DNA. Source material: blood. This TCR was recovered from a human donor with ulcerative colitis or Crohn's disease, or a healthy co-twin of an affected twin (not recorded which). CDR3 sequence: CATDAGYSQFF.